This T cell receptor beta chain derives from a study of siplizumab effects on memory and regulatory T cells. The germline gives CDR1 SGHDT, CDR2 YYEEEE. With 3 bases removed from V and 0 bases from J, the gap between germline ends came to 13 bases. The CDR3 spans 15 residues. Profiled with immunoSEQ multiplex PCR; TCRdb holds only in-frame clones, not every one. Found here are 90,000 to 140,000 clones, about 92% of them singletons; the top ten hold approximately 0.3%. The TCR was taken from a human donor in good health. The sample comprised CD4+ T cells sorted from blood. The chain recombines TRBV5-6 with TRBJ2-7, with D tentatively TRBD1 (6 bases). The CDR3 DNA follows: TGTGCCAGCAGCTATGGGACAAGAAGCTCCTACGAGCAGTACTTC. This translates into CASSYGTRSSYEQYF.